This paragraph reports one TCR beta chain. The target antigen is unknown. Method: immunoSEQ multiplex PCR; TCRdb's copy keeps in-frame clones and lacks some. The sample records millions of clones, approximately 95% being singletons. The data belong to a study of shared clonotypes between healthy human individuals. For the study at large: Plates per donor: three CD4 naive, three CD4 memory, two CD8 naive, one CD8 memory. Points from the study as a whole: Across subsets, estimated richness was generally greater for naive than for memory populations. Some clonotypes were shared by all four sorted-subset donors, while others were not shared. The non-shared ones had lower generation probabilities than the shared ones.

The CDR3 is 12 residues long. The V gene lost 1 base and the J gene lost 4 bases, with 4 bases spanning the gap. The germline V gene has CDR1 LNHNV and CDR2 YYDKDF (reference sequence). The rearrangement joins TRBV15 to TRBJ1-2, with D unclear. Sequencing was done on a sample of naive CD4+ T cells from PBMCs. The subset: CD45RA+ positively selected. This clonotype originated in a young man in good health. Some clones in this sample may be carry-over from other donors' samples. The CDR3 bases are TGTGCCACCAGCAGAGGTATCTATGGCTACACCTTC. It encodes CATSRGIYGYTF.